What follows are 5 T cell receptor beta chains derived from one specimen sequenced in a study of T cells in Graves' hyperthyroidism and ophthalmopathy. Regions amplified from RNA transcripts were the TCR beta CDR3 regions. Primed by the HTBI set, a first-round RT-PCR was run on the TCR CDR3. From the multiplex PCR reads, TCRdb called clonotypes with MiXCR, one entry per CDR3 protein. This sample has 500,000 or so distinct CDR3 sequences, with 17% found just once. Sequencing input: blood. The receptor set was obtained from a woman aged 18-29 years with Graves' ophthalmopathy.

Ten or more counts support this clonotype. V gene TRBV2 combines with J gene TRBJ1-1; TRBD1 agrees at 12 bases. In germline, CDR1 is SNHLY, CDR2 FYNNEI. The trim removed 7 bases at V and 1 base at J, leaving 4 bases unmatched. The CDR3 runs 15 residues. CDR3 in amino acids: CASMGQGAPNTEAFF. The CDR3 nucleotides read TGTGCCAGCATGGGACAGGGGGCGCCGAACACTGAAGCTTTCTTT.

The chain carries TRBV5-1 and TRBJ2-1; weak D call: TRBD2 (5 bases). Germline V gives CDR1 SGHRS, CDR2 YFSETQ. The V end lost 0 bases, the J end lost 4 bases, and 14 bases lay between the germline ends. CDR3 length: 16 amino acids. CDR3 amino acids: CASSLAPRDLYNEQFF. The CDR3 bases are TGCGCCAGCAGCTTGGCCCCCCGGGATCTTTACAATGAGCAGTTCTTC.

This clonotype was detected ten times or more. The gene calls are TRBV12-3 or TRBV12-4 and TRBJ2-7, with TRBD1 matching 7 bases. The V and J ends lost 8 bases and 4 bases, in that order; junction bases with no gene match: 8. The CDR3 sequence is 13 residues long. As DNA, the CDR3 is TGTGCCAGCCTTCCTAAGGGGGCGTACGAGCAGTACTTC. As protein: CASLPKGAYEQYF.

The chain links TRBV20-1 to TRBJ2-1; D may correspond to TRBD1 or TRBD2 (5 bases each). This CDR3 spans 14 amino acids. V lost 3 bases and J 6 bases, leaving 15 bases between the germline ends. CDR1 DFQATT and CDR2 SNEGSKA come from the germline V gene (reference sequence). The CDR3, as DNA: TGCAGTGCTAGTGGGACCCGGCGGTCCAATGAGCAGTTCTTC. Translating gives CSASGTRRSNEQFF.

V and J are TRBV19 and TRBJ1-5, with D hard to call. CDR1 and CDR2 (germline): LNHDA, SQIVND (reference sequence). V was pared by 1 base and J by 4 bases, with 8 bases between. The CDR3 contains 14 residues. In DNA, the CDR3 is TGTGCCAGTAGTATAGTAGGGTTTAATCAGCCCCAGCATTTT. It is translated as CASSIVGFNQPQHF.